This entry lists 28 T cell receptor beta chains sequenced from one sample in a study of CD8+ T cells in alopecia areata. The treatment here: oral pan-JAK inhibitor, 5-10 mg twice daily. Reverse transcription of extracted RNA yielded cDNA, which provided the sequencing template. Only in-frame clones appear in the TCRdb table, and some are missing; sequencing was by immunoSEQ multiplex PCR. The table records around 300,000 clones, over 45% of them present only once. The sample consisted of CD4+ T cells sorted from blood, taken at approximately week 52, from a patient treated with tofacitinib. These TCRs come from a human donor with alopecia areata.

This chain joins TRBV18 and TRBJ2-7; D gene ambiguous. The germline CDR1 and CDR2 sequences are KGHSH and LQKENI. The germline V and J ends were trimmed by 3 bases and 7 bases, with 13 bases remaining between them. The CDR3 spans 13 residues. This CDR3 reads CASSPLHGREQYF. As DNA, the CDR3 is TGTGCCAGCTCACCTTTACACGGCCGGGAGCAGTACTTC.

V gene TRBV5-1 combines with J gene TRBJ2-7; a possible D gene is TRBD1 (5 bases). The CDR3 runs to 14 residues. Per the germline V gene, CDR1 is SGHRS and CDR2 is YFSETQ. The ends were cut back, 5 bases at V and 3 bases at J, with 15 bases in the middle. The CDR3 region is CASRFTGPGYEQYF. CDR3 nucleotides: TGCGCCAGCAGATTTACAGGTCCCGGCTACGAGCAGTACTTC.

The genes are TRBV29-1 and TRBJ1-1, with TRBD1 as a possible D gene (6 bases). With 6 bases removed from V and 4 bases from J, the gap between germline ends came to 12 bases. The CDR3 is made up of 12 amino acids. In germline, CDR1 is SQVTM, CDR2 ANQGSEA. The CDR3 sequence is CSVSTGLTEAFF. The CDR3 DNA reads TGCAGCGTATCGACAGGCCTCACTGAAGCTTTCTTT.

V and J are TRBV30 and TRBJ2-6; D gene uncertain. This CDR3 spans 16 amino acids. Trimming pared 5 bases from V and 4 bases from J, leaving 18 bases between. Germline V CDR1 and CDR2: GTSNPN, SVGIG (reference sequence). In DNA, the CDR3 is TGTGCCTGGGAGGCTAGGGCCCTCAAGGGGGCCAACGTCCTGACTTTC. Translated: CAWEARALKGANVLTF.

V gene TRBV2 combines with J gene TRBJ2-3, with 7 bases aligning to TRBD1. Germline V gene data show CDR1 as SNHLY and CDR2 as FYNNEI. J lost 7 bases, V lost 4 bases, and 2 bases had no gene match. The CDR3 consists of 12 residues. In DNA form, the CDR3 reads TGTGCCAGCAGTGGACAGGGTTATACGCAGTATTTT. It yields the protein CASSGQGYTQYF.

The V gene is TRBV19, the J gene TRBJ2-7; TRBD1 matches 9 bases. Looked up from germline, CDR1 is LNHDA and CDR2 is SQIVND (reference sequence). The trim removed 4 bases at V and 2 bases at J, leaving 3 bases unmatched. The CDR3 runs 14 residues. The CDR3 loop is CASSNGQGPYEQYF. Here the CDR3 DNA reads TGTGCCAGTAGTAACGGACAGGGGCCCTACGAGCAGTACTTC.

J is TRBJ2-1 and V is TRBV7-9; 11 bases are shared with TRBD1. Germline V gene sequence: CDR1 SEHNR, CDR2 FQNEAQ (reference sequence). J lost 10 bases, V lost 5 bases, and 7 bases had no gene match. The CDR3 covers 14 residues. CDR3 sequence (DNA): TGTGCCAGCAGCGACGGACAGGGGGCAGGAGAGCAGTTCTTC. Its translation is CASSDGQGAGEQFF.

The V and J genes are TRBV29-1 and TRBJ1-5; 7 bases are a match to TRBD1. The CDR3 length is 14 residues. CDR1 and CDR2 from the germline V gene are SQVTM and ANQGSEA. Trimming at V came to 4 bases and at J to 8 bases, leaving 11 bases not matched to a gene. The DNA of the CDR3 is TGCAGCGTTGGAGAAAGCTTGACAGGGAAGCCCCAGCATTTT. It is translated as CSVGESLTGKPQHF.

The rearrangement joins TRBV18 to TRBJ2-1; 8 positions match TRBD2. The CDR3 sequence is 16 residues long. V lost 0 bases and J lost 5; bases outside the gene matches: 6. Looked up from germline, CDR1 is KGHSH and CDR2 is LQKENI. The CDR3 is CASSPPRVAGNNEQFF. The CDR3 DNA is TGTGCCAGCTCACCACCGAGGGTAGCGGGGAACAATGAGCAGTTCTTC.

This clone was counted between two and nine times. The CDR3: CASSTGDYEKLFF. Here the CDR3 DNA reads TGTGCCAGCTCGACAGGGGATTATGAAAAACTGTTTTTT. The chain links TRBV2 to TRBJ1-4; TRBD1 aligns across 8 bases. The CDR3 runs to 13 residues. Germline loops: CDR1 SNHLY, CDR2 FYNNEI. J gave up 6 bases and V 8 bases, and 5 bases lay outside the gene matches.

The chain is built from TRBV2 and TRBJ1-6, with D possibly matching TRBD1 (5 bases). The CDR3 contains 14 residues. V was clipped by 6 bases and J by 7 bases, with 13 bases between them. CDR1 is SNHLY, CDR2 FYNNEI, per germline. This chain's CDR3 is CASRPRGPNSPLHF. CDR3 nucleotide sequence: TGTGCCAGCAGGCCTCGGGGCCCGAATTCACCCCTCCACTTT.

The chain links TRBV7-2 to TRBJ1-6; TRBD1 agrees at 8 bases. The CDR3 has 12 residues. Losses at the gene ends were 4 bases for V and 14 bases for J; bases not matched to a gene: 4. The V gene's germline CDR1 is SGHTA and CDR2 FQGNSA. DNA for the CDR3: TGTGCCAGCAGCTCGGGACAGGCGTCCCTCCACTTT. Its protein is CASSSGQASLHF.

CDR3 region: CASSVAPNREQETQYF. CDR3 nucleotide sequence: TGTGCCAGCAGCGTAGCTCCTAACAGGGAACAAGAGACCCAGTACTTC. The V gene is TRBV9, the J gene TRBJ2-5, with D possibly matching TRBD1 (6 bases). The CDR3 contains 16 residues. CDR1 is SGDLS and CDR2 is YYNGEE in the germline V gene. Between the trimmed V and J ends, which lost 0 bases and 2 bases, there was a span of 14 bases.

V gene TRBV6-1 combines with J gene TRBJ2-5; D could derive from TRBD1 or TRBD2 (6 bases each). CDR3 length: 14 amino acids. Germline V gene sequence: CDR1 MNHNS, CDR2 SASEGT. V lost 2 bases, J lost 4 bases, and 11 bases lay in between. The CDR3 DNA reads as TGTGCCAGCAGTGAATGGGGGGCTCGAGAGACCCAGTACTTC. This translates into CASSEWGARETQYF.

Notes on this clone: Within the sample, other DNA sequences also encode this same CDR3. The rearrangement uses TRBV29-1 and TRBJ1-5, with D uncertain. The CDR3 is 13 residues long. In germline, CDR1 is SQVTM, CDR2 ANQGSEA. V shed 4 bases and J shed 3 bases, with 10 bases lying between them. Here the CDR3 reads CSVAPGLNQPQHF. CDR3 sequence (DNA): TGCAGCGTTGCTCCGGGCCTCAATCAGCCCCAGCATTTT.

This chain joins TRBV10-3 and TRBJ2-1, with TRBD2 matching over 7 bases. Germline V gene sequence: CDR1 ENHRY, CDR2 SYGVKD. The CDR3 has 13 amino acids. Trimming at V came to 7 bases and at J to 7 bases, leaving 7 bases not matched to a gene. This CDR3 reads CAIMERGGNEQFF. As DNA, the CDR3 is TGTGCCATCATGGAGCGGGGAGGAAATGAGCAGTTCTTC.

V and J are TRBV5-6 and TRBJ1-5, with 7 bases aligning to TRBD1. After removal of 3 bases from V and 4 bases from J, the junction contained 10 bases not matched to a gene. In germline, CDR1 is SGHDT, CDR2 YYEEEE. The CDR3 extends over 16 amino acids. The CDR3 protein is CASSSLRQGTNQPQHF. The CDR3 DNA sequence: TGTGCCAGCAGCTCCCTTCGACAGGGTACGAATCAGCCCCAGCATTTT. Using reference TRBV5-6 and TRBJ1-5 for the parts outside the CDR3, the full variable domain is DAGVTQSPTHLIKTRGQQVTLRCSPKSGHDTVSWYQQALGQGPQFIFQYYEEEERQRGNFPDRFSGHQFPNYSSELNVNALLLGDSALYLCASSSLRQGTNQPQHFGDGTRLSIL.

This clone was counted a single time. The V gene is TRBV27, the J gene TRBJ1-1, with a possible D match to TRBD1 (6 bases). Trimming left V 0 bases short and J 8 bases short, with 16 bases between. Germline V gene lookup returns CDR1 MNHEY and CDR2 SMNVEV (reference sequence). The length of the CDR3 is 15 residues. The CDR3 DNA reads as TGTGCCAGCAGTTTATCGGGGGCGAGATGGGAAGAAGCTTTCTTT. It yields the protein CASSLSGARWEEAFF.

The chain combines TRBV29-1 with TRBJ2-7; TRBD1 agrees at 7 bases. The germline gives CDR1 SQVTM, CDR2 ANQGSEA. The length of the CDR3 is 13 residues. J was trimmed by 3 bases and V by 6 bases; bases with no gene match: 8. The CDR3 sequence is CSVAPGQIYEQYF. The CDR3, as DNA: TGCAGCGTAGCGCCGGGACAGATCTACGAGCAGTACTTC.

This CDR3 is CSVGAQGKDYGYTF. As DNA, the CDR3 is TGCAGCGTTGGCGCACAGGGGAAAGACTATGGCTACACCTTC. The chain joins TRBV29-1 to TRBJ1-2, with 7 bases fitting TRBD1. The CDR3 loop spans 14 amino acids. The V gene's germline CDR1 is SQVTM and CDR2 ANQGSEA. Trimming at V came to 4 bases and at J to 3 bases, leaving 8 bases not matched to a gene.

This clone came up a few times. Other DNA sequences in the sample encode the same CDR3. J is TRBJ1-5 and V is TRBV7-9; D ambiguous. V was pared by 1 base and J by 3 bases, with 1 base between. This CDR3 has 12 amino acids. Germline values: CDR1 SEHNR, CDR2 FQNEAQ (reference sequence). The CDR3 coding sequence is TGTGCCAGCAGCTTAGACAATCAGCCCCAGCATTTT. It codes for CASSLDNQPQHF.

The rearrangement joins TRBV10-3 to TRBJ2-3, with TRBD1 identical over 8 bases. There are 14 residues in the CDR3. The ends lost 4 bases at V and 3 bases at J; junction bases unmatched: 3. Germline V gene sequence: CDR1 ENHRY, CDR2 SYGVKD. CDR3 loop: CAISVQGGTDTQYF. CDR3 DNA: TGTGCCATCAGTGTACAGGGGGGTACAGATACGCAGTATTTT.

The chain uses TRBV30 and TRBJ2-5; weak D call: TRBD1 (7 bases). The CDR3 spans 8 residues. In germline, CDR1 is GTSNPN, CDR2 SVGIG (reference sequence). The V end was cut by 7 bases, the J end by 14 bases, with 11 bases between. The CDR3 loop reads CASGGLYF. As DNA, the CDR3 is TGTGCCTCAGGGGGACTCTACTTC.

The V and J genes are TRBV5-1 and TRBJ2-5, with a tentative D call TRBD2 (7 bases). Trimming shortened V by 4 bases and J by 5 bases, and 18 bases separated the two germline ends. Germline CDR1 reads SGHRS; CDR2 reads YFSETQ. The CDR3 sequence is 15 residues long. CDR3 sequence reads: CASSPSRGARETQYF. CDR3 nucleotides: TGCGCCAGCAGCCCATCCCGGGGGGCGCGGGAGACCCAGTACTTC. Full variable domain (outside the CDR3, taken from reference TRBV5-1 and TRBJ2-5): KAGVTQTPRYLIKTRGQQVTLSCSPISGHRSVSWYQQTPGQGLQFLFEYFSETQRNKGNFPGRFSGRQFSNSRSEMNVSTLELGDSALYLCASSPSRGARETQYFGPGTRLLVL.

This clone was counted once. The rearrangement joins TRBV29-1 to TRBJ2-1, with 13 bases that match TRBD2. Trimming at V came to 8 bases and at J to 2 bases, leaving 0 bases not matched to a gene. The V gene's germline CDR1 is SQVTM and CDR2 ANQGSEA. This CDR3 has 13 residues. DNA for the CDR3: TGCAGCACTAGCGGGGGGGCCTACAATGAGCAGTTCTTC. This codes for CSTSGGAYNEQFF.

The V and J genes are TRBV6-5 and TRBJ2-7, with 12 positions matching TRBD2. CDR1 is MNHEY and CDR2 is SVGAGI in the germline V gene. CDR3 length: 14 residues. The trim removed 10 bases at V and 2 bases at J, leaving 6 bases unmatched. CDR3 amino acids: CATERTSGTYEQYF. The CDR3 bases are TGTGCCACCGAGAGGACTAGCGGGACCTACGAGCAGTACTTC.

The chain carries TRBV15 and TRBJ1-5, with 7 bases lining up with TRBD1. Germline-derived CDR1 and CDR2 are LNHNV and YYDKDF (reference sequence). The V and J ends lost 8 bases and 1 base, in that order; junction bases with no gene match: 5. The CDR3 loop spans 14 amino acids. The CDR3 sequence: CATGGGRSNQPQHF. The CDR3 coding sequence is TGTGCCACCGGAGGGGGCCGGAGCAATCAGCCCCAGCATTTT.

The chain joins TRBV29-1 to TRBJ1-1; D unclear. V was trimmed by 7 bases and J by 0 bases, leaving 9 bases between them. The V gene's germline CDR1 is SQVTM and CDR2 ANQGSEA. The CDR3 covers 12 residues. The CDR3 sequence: CSGSTLNTEAFF. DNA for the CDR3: TGCAGCGGCTCGACCTTGAACACTGAAGCTTTCTTT.